The 10 T cell receptor beta chains below come from one sample, sequenced in a study of blood T cell repertoires in COVID-19. Some clones are missing from TCRdb's copy, which holds only in-frame ones; the method was immunoSEQ multiplex PCR. This sample carries around 94,000 clones, over 70% of them seen once, and the ten largest clones take 19%. Material for sequencing was peripheral blood. The receptors here all came from a human donor in a cohort sampled during active COVID-19.

This clone was detected once. The chain links TRBV3-1 (or the pseudogene TRBV3-2) to TRBJ2-5; D is possibly TRBD2 (6 bases). The CDR3 is 14 residues long. V was cut by 7 bases and J by 2 bases, with 14 bases left in between. The V gene's germline CDR1 is LGHDT and CDR2 YNNKEL (reference sequence). CDR3 in DNA: TGTGCCAGCATCCCACGCGGGGTACAAGAGACCCAGTACTTC. This translates into CASIPRGVQETQYF.

V usage is TRBV18 and J usage is TRBJ1-3, with 8 bases matching TRBD1. Trimming removed 2 bases from V and 1 base from J; junction bases left unmatched: 1. The CDR3 consists of 15 residues. Germline CDR1 and CDR2: KGHSH and LQKENI. This chain's CDR3 is CASSPGQGSGNTIYF. The CDR3, as DNA: TGTGCCAGCTCACCAGGACAGGGATCTGGAAACACCATATATTTT.

The V gene is TRBV19, the J gene TRBJ2-7, with TRBD1 identical over 7 bases. Germline lookup yields CDR1 LNHDA and CDR2 SQIVND (reference sequence). Trimming took 3 bases from V and 7 from J; bases not matched to a gene: 6. The CDR3 sequence is 13 residues long. CDR3 DNA: TGTGCCAGTAGTATTGACAGGGTGGGAGAGCAGTACTTC. As protein: CASSIDRVGEQYF.

The chain joins TRBV9 to TRBJ2-7; D may be TRBD2 (6 bases). The ends were cut back, 0 bases at V and 2 bases at J, with 15 bases in the middle. The CDR3 consists of 16 residues. Germline V gene sequence: CDR1 SGDLS, CDR2 YYNGEE. The CDR3 protein is CASSVGAGSAAYEQYF. The CDR3 DNA sequence: TGTGCCAGCAGCGTAGGGGCGGGATCCGCAGCCTACGAGCAGTACTTC.

This clone was recorded only once. This chain joins TRBV10-2 and TRBJ2-7; 8 bases line up with TRBD1. This CDR3 comprises 14 residues. V lost 5 bases to trimming and J lost 8 bases; unmatched junction nucleotides: 11. Germline values: CDR1 WSHSY, CDR2 SAAADI. The CDR3 nucleotides read TGCGCCAGCAGTCCGGGACAGGCAATCACGCAGCAGTACTTC. The encoded protein is CASSPGQAITQQYF.

The chain couples TRBV2 to TRBJ2-4, with a possible D match to TRBD2 (5 bases). Per germline, CDR1 SNHLY and CDR2 FYNNEI. Trimming took 5 bases from V and 1 from J, leaving 9 bases between them. This CDR3 region has 14 residues. The CDR3 nucleotides read TGTGCCAGCAGTCCGACGGGGGCCAAAAACATTCAGTACTTC. It translates to CASSPTGAKNIQYF.

As DNA, the CDR3 is TGTGCCAGCCTCAGCGGAGGGGTGCGTAACGCTGAAGCTTTCTTT. Amino acid sequence: CASLSGGVRNAEAFF. The chain recombines TRBV7-8 with TRBJ1-1, with D possibly matching TRBD1 (5 bases). This CDR3 region has 15 residues. The germline V gene has CDR1 SGHVS and CDR2 FQNEAQ. The ends were cut back, 8 bases at V and 6 bases at J, with 22 bases in the middle.

This clone was counted a single time. The chain combines TRBV3-1 (or the pseudogene TRBV3-2) with TRBJ2-7, with D perhaps matching TRBD1 (6 bases). The CDR3 runs 13 residues. Germline-derived CDR1 and CDR2 are LGHDT and YNNKEL (reference sequence). V lost 6 bases to trimming and J lost 3 bases, with 12 bases between them. CDR3 residues: CASSRRDNYEQYF. For the CDR3, the DNA is TGTGCCAGCAGTCGCCGGGACAACTACGAGCAGTACTTC.

Only one count was recorded for this clone. This chain links TRBV11-2 with TRBJ2-1; TRBD2 matches 7 bases. CDR3 length equals 15 residues. In germline, CDR1 is SGHAT, CDR2 FQNNGV. Trimming cost V 0 bases and J 9 bases; bases outside gene matches: 8. CDR3 loop: CASSLEGGRKIEQFF. The CDR3 DNA is TGTGCCAGCAGCTTAGAGGGCGGGAGAAAGATTGAGCAGTTCTTC.

The V gene is TRBV7-3, the J gene TRBJ1-1; D not certain. This CDR3 region has 13 residues. Germline V gene data show CDR1 as SGHTA and CDR2 as FQGTGA. V gave up 2 bases and J gave up 7 bases, with 11 bases separating them. CDR3 sequence reads: CASSLAPTDEAFF. The CDR3 bases are TGTGCCAGCAGCTTAGCCCCGACTGATGAAGCTTTCTTT.